This TCR beta chain was found in a study of esophageal squamous cell carcinoma under preoperative chemotherapy. Study-wide background: TCR repertoires were profiled from both peripheral blood T cells and tumor-infiltrating lymphocytes. General observations from the study: After paclitaxel-nedaplatin, abundant clones were more likely to contract than amplify.

Described time point: before preoperative PTX-NDP chemotherapy. Before surgery, patients were given preoperative paclitaxel-nedaplatin chemotherapy. Concerning this clonotype itself: Its cognate antigen is unknown.

MiXCR, applied by TCRdb to the PCR reads, yields one record per CDR3 protein. Among roughly 16,000 distinct CDR3 sequences listed, just under 50% were seen once. Germline assignment: CDR1 SEHNR and CDR2 FQNEAQ (reference sequence). The CDR3 runs to 15 residues. The clonotype comes from a human donor with esophageal squamous cell carcinoma. The donor label of this sample is uncertain. The chain carries TRBV7-9 and TRBJ2-7, with 12 nucleotides matching TRBD2. The J call may be mistaken, given a closer DNA end match to TRBJ2-5. This sample was gathered from a patient given preoperative chemotherapy. The CDR3 DNA sequence: TGTGCCAGCAGCTCCCTAGCGGGAGGGGGAGAGACCCAGTACTTC. It specifies CASSSLAGGGETQYF.